One and the same sample provided the 19 T cell receptor beta chains below, sequenced in a study of blood T cell repertoires in COVID-19. This table comes from immunoSEQ multiplex PCR, and its TCRdb copy is limited to in-frame clones, with some not included. The sample carries a few hundred thousand clones, 82% recorded once. The sequenced sample consisted of peripheral blood. The receptors stem from a woman in her 70s with COVID-19, enrolled during active disease.

V gene TRBV28 combines with J gene TRBJ2-5; 16 bases map to TRBD2. The V and J ends lost 7 bases and 5 bases, in that order; junction bases with no gene match: 7. CDR3 length: 16 amino acids. CDR1 is MDHEN and CDR2 is SYDVKM in the germline V gene. CDR3 region: CASTPGTSGRAETQYF. CDR3 in DNA: TGTGCCAGCACTCCCGGGACTAGCGGGAGGGCGGAGACCCAGTACTTC.

The rearrangement links TRBV11-3 to TRBJ2-1; TRBD2 might be the D (6 bases). The germline gives CDR1 SGHNT, CDR2 YENEEA. The CDR3 totals 15 residues. The V end was cut by 6 bases, the J end by 7 bases, with 19 bases between. The CDR3 loop reads CASSALGGTGNEQFF. The CDR3 DNA is TGTGCCAGCAGTGCGCTCGGCGGGACGGGGAATGAGCAGTTCTTC.

The rearrangement joins TRBV4-3 to TRBJ2-1, with 9 bases matching TRBD2. Germline V gene sequence: CDR1 LGHNA, CDR2 YSLEER. The CDR3 contains 16 residues. After removal of 1 base from V and 6 bases from J, the junction contained 7 bases not matched to a gene. The CDR3 loop reads CASSQVVVAGVNEQFF. The CDR3 bases are TGCGCCAGCAGCCAAGTGGTGGTAGCGGGAGTCAATGAGCAGTTCTTC.

The gene calls are TRBV9 and TRBJ1-4; TRBD1 agrees at 10 bases. CDR3 length: 17 residues. Germline V gene data show CDR1 as SGDLS and CDR2 as YYNGEE. Germline trimming cut 1 base from V and 0 bases from J; bases unmatched to any gene: 3. The CDR3 DNA reads TGTGCCAGCAGCGTATCGACAGGGGGCGCAACTAATGAAAAACTGTTTTTT. This encodes CASSVSTGGATNEKLFF.

The chain employs TRBV18 and TRBJ1-5; 7 bases align to TRBD1. CDR3 length: 15 amino acids. Germline CDR1 reads KGHSH; CDR2 reads LQKENI. Germline trimming cut 3 bases from V and 2 bases from J; bases unmatched to any gene: 4. CDR3 DNA: TGTGCCAGCTCACCCCAGGGGGTCGGCAATCAGCCCCAGCATTTT. It is translated as CASSPQGVGNQPQHF.

The V call is TRBV2, the J call TRBJ1-5; TRBD1 aligns across 8 bases. The CDR3 runs 15 residues. CDR1 SNHLY and CDR2 FYNNEI come from the germline V gene. V lost 6 bases, J lost 2 bases, and 6 bases stayed unmatched. For the CDR3, the DNA is TGTGCCAGCAGGACAGGGGCGGGGGGCAATCAGCCCCAGCATTTT. Protein: CASRTGAGGNQPQHF.

V and J are TRBV7-9 and TRBJ2-4; 14 bases are a match to TRBD2. V lost 5 bases to trimming and J lost 8 bases; unmatched junction nucleotides: 8. The CDR3 sequence is 16 residues long. Germline loops: CDR1 SEHNR, CDR2 FQNEAQ (reference sequence). The CDR3 protein is CASSTGLAGAGDIQYF. The CDR3 DNA reads TGTGCCAGCAGCACGGGACTAGCGGGGGCCGGAGACATTCAGTACTTC.

The gene calls are TRBV19 and TRBJ1-4; tentatively, D is TRBD1 (6 bases). The V and J ends lost 3 bases and 7 bases respectively, with 21 bases between them. The CDR3 runs to 17 residues. CDR1 LNHDA and CDR2 SQIVND come from the germline V gene (reference sequence). CDR3: CASSMRGPGTAGEKLFF. The CDR3 DNA reads TGTGCCAGTAGTATGCGGGGGCCCGGGACGGCTGGTGAAAAACTGTTTTTT.

The chain joins TRBV28 to TRBJ2-5, with D maybe TRBD2 (6 bases). With 4 bases removed from V and 2 bases from J, the gap between germline ends came to 11 bases. This CDR3 is built from 14 residues. From germline, CDR1 is MDHEN and CDR2 SYDVKM. Written as DNA, the CDR3 is TGTGCCAGCAGTTCGTTCGGGGGACAAGAGACCCAGTACTTC. Translation gives CASSSFGGQETQYF. Together with reference TRBV28 and TRBJ2-5, the CDR3 gives the full variable domain: DVKVTQSSRYLVKRTGEKVFLECVQDMDHENMFWYRQDPGLGLRLIYFSYDVKMKEKGDIPEGYSVSREKKERFSLILESASTNQTSMYLCASSSFGGQETQYFGPGTRLLVL.

The genes are TRBV30 and TRBJ1-6, with D hard to call. The V gene lost 7 bases and the J gene lost 4 bases, with 17 bases spanning the gap. The CDR3 consists of 15 residues. The germline V gene has CDR1 GTSNPN and CDR2 SVGIG (reference sequence). The CDR3 reads CAFTPGEPYNSPLHF. In DNA, the CDR3 is TGTGCCTTTACCCCTGGGGAGCCTTATAATTCACCCCTCCACTTT.

The genes are TRBV28 and TRBJ2-7; TRBD2 aligns across 10 bases. Losses at the gene ends were 7 bases for V and 0 bases for J; bases not matched to a gene: 0. This CDR3 region has 13 residues. From germline, CDR1 is MDHEN and CDR2 SYDVKM. The CDR3: CASIAGGSYEQYF. The CDR3 nucleotides are TGTGCCAGCATAGCGGGAGGCTCCTACGAGCAGTACTTC.

The V call is TRBV7-2, the J call TRBJ2-1, with TRBD1 as a possible D gene (6 bases). The CDR3 consists of 15 residues. V lost 2 bases, J lost 7 bases, and 15 bases lay in between. The germline gives CDR1 SGHTA, CDR2 FQGNSA. CDR3 sequence (DNA): TGTGCCAGCAGCTTATTACAGGGTATGAGGAATGAGCAGTTCTTC. It translates to CASSLLQGMRNEQFF.

V is TRBV9 and J is TRBJ2-2, with D possibly being TRBD2 (5 bases). The V end lost 1 base, the J end lost 8 bases, and 21 bases lay between the germline ends. Germline CDR1 and CDR2: SGDLS and YYNGEE. The CDR3 is 17 amino acids. The DNA for the CDR3 is TGTGCCAGCAGCGTAACCTTCGGGATACCATATTCAGGGGAGCTGTTTTTT. Translating gives CASSVTFGIPYSGELFF. The full variable domain, in which reference TRBV9 and TRBJ2-2 provide the parts outside the CDR3, is DSGVTQTPKHLITATGQRVTLRCSPRSGDLSVYWYQQSLDQGLQFLIQYYNGEERAKGNILERFSAQQFPDLHSELNLSSLELGDSALYFCASSVTFGIPYSGELFFGEGSRLTVL.

This chain connects TRBV7-8 to TRBJ1-2, with TRBD1 identical over 9 bases. The germline V gene encodes CDR1 SGHVS and CDR2 FQNEAQ. J gave up 2 bases and V 5 bases, and 6 bases lay outside the gene matches. CDR3 length: 15 residues. In DNA, the CDR3 is TGTGCCAGCAGCCCCTACGGGACAGGGAACTATGGCTACACCTTC. Translating it yields CASSPYGTGNYGYTF.

The V call is TRBV7-2, the J call TRBJ1-3; maybe TRBD1 (6 bases). Germline V CDR1 and CDR2: SGHTA, FQGNSA. The CDR3 runs to 15 residues. V lost 5 bases and J 0 bases, leaving 11 bases between the germline ends. In DNA, the CDR3 is TGTGCCAGCAGCCTATCGACAGGCTCTGGAAACACCATATATTTT. It yields the protein CASSLSTGSGNTIYF.

This clone was detected a few times. V gene TRBV4-1 combines with J gene TRBJ2-7; 9 positions match TRBD1. Trimming removed 1 base from V and 4 bases from J; junction bases left unmatched: 2. This CDR3 comprises 14 residues. From germline, CDR1 is MGHRA and CDR2 YSYEKL. The CDR3 protein is CASSQVQGAYEQYF. Written as DNA, the CDR3 is TGCGCCAGCAGCCAAGTACAGGGGGCATACGAGCAGTACTTC.

This clone was picked up one time. This chain joins TRBV7-2 and TRBJ1-2, with 7 bases aligning to TRBD1. The CDR3 is 14 amino acids. CDR1 SGHTA and CDR2 FQGNSA come from the germline V gene. Trimming removed 1 base from V and 9 bases from J; junction bases left unmatched: 8. This chain's CDR3 is CASSLGQGGRSYTF. As DNA, the CDR3 is TGTGCCAGCAGCTTAGGACAGGGAGGACGAAGCTACACCTTC.

The chain employs TRBV20-1 and TRBJ2-1; possible D gene TRBD1, 7 bases. The V end lost 6 bases, the J end lost 9 bases, and 12 bases lay between the germline ends. This CDR3 has 11 residues. The germline V gene encodes CDR1 DFQATT and CDR2 SNEGSKA (reference sequence). CDR3 loop: CSATRTGEQFF. The CDR3 region has the DNA TGCAGTGCGACTAGGACAGGTGAGCAGTTCTTC.

The CDR3 spells CASRGTGEETEAFF. The DNA for the CDR3 is TGTGCCAGCAGGGGTACAGGGGAGGAAACTGAAGCTTTCTTT. The chain links TRBV2 to TRBJ1-1, with 7 bases matching TRBD1. From germline, CDR1 is SNHLY and CDR2 FYNNEI. Germline trimming cut 6 bases from V and 5 bases from J; bases unmatched to any gene: 9. This CDR3 is 14 amino acids long.